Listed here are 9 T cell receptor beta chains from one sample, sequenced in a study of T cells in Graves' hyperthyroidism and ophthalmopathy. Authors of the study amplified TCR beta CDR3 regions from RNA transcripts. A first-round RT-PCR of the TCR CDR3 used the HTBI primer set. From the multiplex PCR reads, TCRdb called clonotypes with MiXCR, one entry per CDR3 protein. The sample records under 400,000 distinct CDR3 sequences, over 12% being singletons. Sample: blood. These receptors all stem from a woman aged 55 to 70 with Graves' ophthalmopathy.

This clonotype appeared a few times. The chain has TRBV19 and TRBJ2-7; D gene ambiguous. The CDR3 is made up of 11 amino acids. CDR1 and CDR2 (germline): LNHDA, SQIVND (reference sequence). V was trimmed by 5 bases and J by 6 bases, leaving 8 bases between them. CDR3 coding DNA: TGTGCCAGTAGTGTCGAGTCCGAGCAGTACTTC. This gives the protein CASSVESEQYF.

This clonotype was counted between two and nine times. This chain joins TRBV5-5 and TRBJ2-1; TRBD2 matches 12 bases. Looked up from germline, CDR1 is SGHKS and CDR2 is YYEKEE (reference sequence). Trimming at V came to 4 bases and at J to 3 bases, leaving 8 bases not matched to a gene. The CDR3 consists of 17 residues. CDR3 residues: CASSLRPTSGSYNEQFF. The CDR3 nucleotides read TGTGCCAGCAGCCTCCGACCGACTAGCGGGAGCTACAATGAGCAGTTCTTC. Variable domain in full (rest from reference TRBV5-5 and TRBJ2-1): DAGVTQSPTHLIKTRGQQVTLRCSPISGHKSVSWYQQVLGQGPQFIFQYYEKEERGRGNFPDRFSARQFPNYSSELNVNALLLGDSALYLCASSLRPTSGSYNEQFFGPGTRLTVL.

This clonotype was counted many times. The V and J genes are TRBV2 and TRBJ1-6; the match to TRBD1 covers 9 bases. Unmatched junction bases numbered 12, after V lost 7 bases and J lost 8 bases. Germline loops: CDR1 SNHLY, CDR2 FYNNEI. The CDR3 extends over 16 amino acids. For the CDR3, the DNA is TGTGCCAGCAACGTCCCGGGACAGGGACGTGATTCACCCCTCCACTTT. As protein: CASNVPGQGRDSPLHF.

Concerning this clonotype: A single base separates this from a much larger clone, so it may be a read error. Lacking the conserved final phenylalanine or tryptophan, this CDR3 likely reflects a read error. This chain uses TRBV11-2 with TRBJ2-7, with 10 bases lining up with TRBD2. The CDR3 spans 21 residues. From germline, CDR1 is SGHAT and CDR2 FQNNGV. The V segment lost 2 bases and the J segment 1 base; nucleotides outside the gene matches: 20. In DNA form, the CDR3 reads TGTGCCAGCAGCTTACGGGGTCTACGCGGGGGACTAGCGAGACGTTCCTACGAGCAGTACCTC. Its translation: CASSLRGLRGGLARRSYEQYL.

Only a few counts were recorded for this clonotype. CDR3 in amino acids: CSAREGTGSAYEQYF. Written as DNA, the CDR3 is TGCAGTGCTAGAGAGGGGACAGGGTCGGCCTACGAGCAGTACTTC. The chain has TRBV20-1 and TRBJ2-7; 9 positions agree with TRBD1. Trimming cost V 0 bases and J 2 bases; bases outside gene matches: 5. The germline gives CDR1 DFQATT, CDR2 SNEGSKA (reference sequence). This CDR3 is built from 15 residues.

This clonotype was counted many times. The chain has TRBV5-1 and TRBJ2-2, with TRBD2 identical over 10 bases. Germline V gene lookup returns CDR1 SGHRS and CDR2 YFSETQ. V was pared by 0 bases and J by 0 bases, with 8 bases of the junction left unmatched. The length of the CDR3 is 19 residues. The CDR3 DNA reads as TGCGCCAGCAGCTTGGCGGTAGCGGGAGGTTTGGCGAACACCGGGGAGCTGTTTTTT. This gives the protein CASSLAVAGGLANTGELFF. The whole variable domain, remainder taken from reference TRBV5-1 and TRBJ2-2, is KAGVTQTPRYLIKTRGQQVTLSCSPISGHRSVSWYQQTPGQGLQFLFEYFSETQRNKGNFPGRFSGRQFSNSRSEMNVSTLELGDSALYLCASSLAVAGGLANTGELFFGEGSRLTVL.

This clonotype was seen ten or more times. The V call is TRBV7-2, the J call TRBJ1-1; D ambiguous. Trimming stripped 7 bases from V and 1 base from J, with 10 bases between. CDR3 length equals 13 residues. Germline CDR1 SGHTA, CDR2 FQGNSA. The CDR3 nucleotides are TGTGCCAGCACCCTAACGGGGAACACTGAAGCTTTCTTT. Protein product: CASTLTGNTEAFF.

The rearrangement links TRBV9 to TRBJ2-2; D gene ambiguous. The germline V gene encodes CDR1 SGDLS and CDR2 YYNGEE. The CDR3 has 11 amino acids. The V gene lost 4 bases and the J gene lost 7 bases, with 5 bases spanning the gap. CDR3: CASSSSGELFF. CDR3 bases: TGTGCCAGCAGCTCAAGCGGGGAGCTGTTTTTT.

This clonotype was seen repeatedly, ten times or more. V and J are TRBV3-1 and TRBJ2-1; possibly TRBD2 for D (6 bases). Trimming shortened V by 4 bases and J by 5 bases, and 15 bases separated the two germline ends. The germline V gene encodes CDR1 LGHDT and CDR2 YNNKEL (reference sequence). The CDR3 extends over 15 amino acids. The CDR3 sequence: CASSLLREVHNEQFF. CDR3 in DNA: TGTGCCAGCAGCCTCCTGAGGGAGGTCCACAATGAGCAGTTCTTC.